These T cell receptor beta chains were read from a single sample in a study of OX40 agonist ivuxolimab in advanced cancers. Profiled with immunoSEQ multiplex PCR; TCRdb holds only in-frame clones, not every one. The table shows around 72,000 clones, with 85% to 90% occurring only once. The input for sequencing was CD4+ or CD8+ T cells sorted from blood, taken in a trial of the OX40 agonist ivuxolimab. These receptors were taken from an adult with an advanced solid tumor such as melanoma, head and neck, liver or kidney cancer. CDR3s include the opening cysteine and the closing phenylalanine or tryptophan. The order of the fields is J gene, CDR3 length, D gene, V gene, CDR3 protein. D genes are given only for firm matches.

>TRBJ2-5|15|TRBD2|TRBV27
CASSLSTSGKETQYF
>TRBJ2-1|16|.|TRBV28
CASSLIQGGYYNEQFF
>TRBJ1-1|11|.|TRBV27
CASSLGPAAFF
>TRBJ1-1|16|.|TRBV9
CASSPEIGGMRAEAFF
>TRBJ1-2|15|.|TRBV18
CASSPGSVANYGYTF
>TRBJ2-5|17|.|TRBV18
CASSPPGGGNLRETQYF
>TRBJ1-5|14|.|TRBV6-6
CASSSQGSNQPQHF
>TRBJ2-3|15|.|TRBV7-2
CASGLGLALTDTQYF
>TRBJ1-5|15|TRBD1|TRBV6-1
CASSRGTGGHQPQHF
>TRBJ2-5|14|TRBD2|TRBV27
CASSTRASGETQYF
>TRBJ2-1|13|.|TRBV6-5
CASSYVRNSFRFF
>TRBJ2-4|16|TRBD1|TRBV19
CASNDRGRGAKNIQYF
>TRBJ2-1|13|.|TRBV2
CASSDRTPGEQFF
>TRBJ1-1|10|TRBD1|TRBV5-8
CASNRQGTFF
>TRBJ1-1|13|.|TRBV5-6
CASRRSSNTEAFF
>TRBJ2-1|13|.|TRBV4-2
CASSQPEYNEQFF
>TRBJ2-3|16|.|TRBV7-3
CASSLGAGEGTDTQYF
>TRBJ1-1|13|.|TRBV9
CASSYGHGTEAFF
>TRBJ2-7|14|TRBD1|TRBV5-5
CASSQNPTGVRQYF
>TRBJ1-1|14|.|TRBV7-9
CASSASGEGAEAFF
>TRBJ2-6|15|.|TRBV19
CASSMGYSGANVLTF
>TRBJ1-1|20|.|TRBV7-2
CASSLAGVSRPRSTNTEAFF
>TRBJ2-7|12|.|TRBV7-2
CASSLRFGQQYF
>TRBJ2-7|15|TRBD1|TRBV4-1
CASSQVSGQDYEQYF
>TRBJ2-5|15|TRBD1|TRBV14
CASSPRTGKGEAQYF
>TRBJ1-2|14|TRBD1|TRBV7-8
CASSLAPGGRGYTF
>TRBJ1-2|12|TRBD1|TRBV6-5
CASRGTAYGYTF
>TRBJ1-2|16|.|TRBV7-9
CASSQTHAVRNYGYTF
>TRBJ1-5|13|.|TRBV28
CATRDITGGPQHF
>TRBJ2-5|15|TRBD1|TRBV25-1
CASSGAGGRQETQYF
>TRBJ2-7|13|TRBD2|TRBV11-3
CASSRTSSYEQYF
>TRBJ1-2|13|.|TRBV10-1
CASSESPDYGYTF
>TRBJ1-1|15|TRBD1|TRBV27
CASSWLGGQGAEAFF
>TRBJ1-1|13|.|TRBV2
CASSEEQNTEAFF
>TRBJ2-4|18|.|TRBV21-1
CASSSPGGATLAKNIQYF
>TRBJ1-3|13|.|TRBV19
CASSSLSGNTIYF
>TRBJ2-7|15|TRBD2|TRBV5-1
CASSRLAGSSYEQYF
>TRBJ2-2|16|TRBD1|TRBV7-3
CASSLGLGQGTGELFF
>TRBJ1-1|13|.|TRBV5-1
CASSASMNTEAFF
>TRBJ2-5|15|.|TRBV5-1
CASSLALNSQETQYF
>TRBJ1-6|14|TRBD1|TRBV19
CASSNDRGHSPLHF
>TRBJ1-2|14|.|TRBV4-1
CASSAPGGDYGYTF
>TRBJ1-5|13|.|TRBV19
CASNGRTVQPQHF
>TRBJ2-6|14|.|TRBV30
CAWRTVSGANVLTF
>TRBJ1-6|16|TRBD1|TRBV6-1
CASSEPGQGLASPLHF
>TRBJ2-7|14|.|TRBV28
CASSSGQRPHEQYF
>TRBJ2-5|16|TRBD1|TRBV7-9
CASSQGQGFYQETQYF
>TRBJ2-2|15|.|TRBV19
CASSWDGLNTGELFF
>TRBJ1-1|13|.|TRBV2
CASTRGWLTEAFF
>TRBJ2-2|16|TRBD2|TRBV11-3
CASSRSLADYTGELFF
>TRBJ1-2|14|.|TRBV19
CASSIQTGTYGYTF
>TRBJ2-2|17|TRBD1|TRBV5-1
CASSLVSGTANTGELFF
>TRBJ2-7|15|TRBD2|TRBV6-5
CASSLIGGSAYEQYF
>TRBJ1-5|16|.|TRBV2
CASSEGAIRDPQPQHF
>TRBJ2-3|16|TRBD2|TRBV2
CASSRGLAGWGDTQYF
>TRBJ1-3|14|TRBD1|TRBV14
CASSPRDRANTIYF
>TRBJ1-3|12|.|TRBV6-6
CASEGSGNTIYF
>TRBJ2-7|12|.|TRBV18
CASSQGSGEQYF
>TRBJ2-3|15|TRBD1|TRBV7-3
CASSLDRGLKDTQYF